The rows below give T cell receptor beta chains drawn from one sample of a study of cytomegalovirus exposure and HLA in healthy donors. Some clones are missing from TCRdb's copy, which holds only in-frame ones; the method was immunoSEQ multiplex PCR. The sample consists of 190,000 or so clones, around four fifths of them appearing once. Sequenced input: PBMCs. These receptors were collected from a man in his forties or fifties in good health and CMV-seronegative. Both conserved end residues are part of each CDR3. Each record gives: V gene, J gene, D gene, clone size, CDR3 length, CDR3 DNA, CDR3 protein. The D gene is left open where the match is weak. Not every row has a clone size; where given, it reads once, few, many or a size class.

V: TRBV19
J: TRBJ1-3
D: TRBD1
size: -
length: 16
DNA: TGTGCCAGTAGCTTGACAGGGATTACCTCTGGAAACACCATATATTTT
CDR3: CASSLTGITSGNTIYF

V: TRBV5-5
J: TRBJ2-2
D: TRBD1
size: -
length: 13
DNA: TGTGCCAGCGGACAGGGGAGGACCGGGGAGCTGTTTTTT
CDR3: CASGQGRTGELFF

V: TRBV7-8
J: TRBJ2-7
D: TRBD1
size: -
length: 14
DNA: TGTGCCAGCAGCCCTAGGACAGGTTCCTACGAGCAGTACTTC
CDR3: CASSPRTGSYEQYF

V: TRBV5-6
J: TRBJ2-5
D: -
size: -
length: 15
DNA: TGTGCCAGCACCGGGACAAGAATTTTCCAAGAGACCCAGTACTTC
CDR3: CASTGTRIFQETQYF

V: TRBV28
J: TRBJ1-1
D: -
size: -
length: 12
DNA: TGTGCCAGCAGGCCCCAGGCCGGTGAAGCTTTCTTT
CDR3: CASRPQAGEAFF

V: TRBV7-3
J: TRBJ2-1
D: -
size: -
length: 14
DNA: TGTGCCAGCAGCCCTTCGACAGCGCGGAATGAGCAGTTCTTC
CDR3: CASSPSTARNEQFF

V: TRBV5-4
J: TRBJ2-1
D: TRBD2
size: once
length: 16
DNA: TGTGCCAGCAGCTTGGGGGCGGGGGAGTTATACAATGAGCAGTTCTTC
CDR3: CASSLGAGELYNEQFF

V: TRBV6-5
J: TRBJ1-3
D: -
size: -
length: 13
DNA: TGTGCCAGCAGTTCGAGGGCTGGAAACACCATATATTTT
CDR3: CASSSRAGNTIYF

V: TRBV19
J: TRBJ1-5
D: -
size: -
length: 14
DNA: TGTGCCAGTAGTATACGGGGAACTAATCAGCCCCAGCATTTT
CDR3: CASSIRGTNQPQHF

V: TRBV2
J: TRBJ1-1
D: -
size: -
length: 15
DNA: TGTGCCAGCAGTGGGGGCCTTAACGGGGGCACTGAAGCTTTCTTT
CDR3: CASSGGLNGGTEAFF

V: TRBV7-2
J: TRBJ1-2
D: TRBD1
size: -
length: 16
DNA: TGTGCCAGCAGCCCCCGTGGGACAGTGGGCCACTATGGCTACACCTTC
CDR3: CASSPRGTVGHYGYTF

V: TRBV5-4
J: TRBJ2-5
D: -
size: -
length: 14
DNA: TGTGCCAGCTTTACTTTTGGGGGGACGGAGACCCAGTACTTC
CDR3: CASFTFGGTETQYF

V: TRBV7-9
J: TRBJ1-2
D: -
size: -
length: 13
DNA: TGTGCCAGCAGCGCCGACAGAAACTATGGCTACACCTTC
CDR3: CASSADRNYGYTF

V: TRBV18
J: TRBJ2-1
D: -
size: -
length: 15
DNA: TGTGCCAGCTCACCAGAGGGCTACTCCTACAATGAGCAGTTCTTC
CDR3: CASSPEGYSYNEQFF

V: TRBV27
J: TRBJ1-4
D: TRBD1
size: -
length: 14
DNA: TGTGCCAGCAGTCGACCGGGACAGGGGGGAAAACTGTTTTTT
CDR3: CASSRPGQGGKLFF

V: TRBV4-2
J: TRBJ1-6
D: TRBD1
size: -
length: 16
DNA: TGTGCCAGCAGCCAACCCTTCGACAGGGGAGACTCACCCCTCCACTTT
CDR3: CASSQPFDRGDSPLHF

V: TRBV5-1
J: TRBJ2-5
D: TRBD2
size: -
length: 17
DNA: TGCGCCAGCAGCTTGTCCCCTAGCGGGGGGGGTCAAGAGACCCAGTACTTC
CDR3: CASSLSPSGGGQETQYF

V: TRBV7-9
J: TRBJ2-5
D: TRBD1
size: -
length: 16
DNA: TGTGCCAGCAGCTTCGAGGGACAGGGGAATTGGGAGACCCAGTACTTC
CDR3: CASSFEGQGNWETQYF

V: TRBV28
J: TRBJ2-4
D: -
size: once
length: 12
DNA: TGTGCCAGCAGTAAGGGGGAAAACATTCAGTACTTC
CDR3: CASSKGENIQYF